This passage covers 9 T cell receptor beta chains from one sample sequenced in a study of glioma-infiltrating T cells. Using RNA template, CDR3s of TCR alpha and beta were amplified with iRepertoire arm-PCR. TCRdb independently ran MiXCR on the multiplex PCR reads; one entry per CDR3 protein. The table lists over 2,500 distinct CDR3 sequences, 15% to 20% of them singletons. The sample consisted of glioma tissue, nonneoplastic brain tissue, or PBMCs (not recorded which). The receptors shown here come from a human donor with low-grade glioma or glioblastoma, undergoing nonglioma brain surgery, or in good health (not recorded which).

This clonotype is medium-sized (0.01 to 0.1%) by share. This rearrangement joins TRBV28 to TRBJ1-1; D might be TRBD1 (5 bases). The CDR3 totals 14 residues. The germline CDR1 and CDR2 sequences are MDHEN and SYDVKM. V gave up 2 bases and J gave up 4 bases, with 11 bases separating them. The CDR3 DNA reads as TGTGCCAGCAGTTTAGCCGGGGGAGGCACTGAAGCTTTCTTT. It encodes CASSLAGGGTEAFF.

By proportion, this clonotype is large. The chain combines TRBV28 with TRBJ1-6; tentative D call: TRBD1 (6 bases). CDR3 size: 12 residues. CDR1 is MDHEN and CDR2 is SYDVKM in the germline V gene. V was trimmed by 5 bases and J by 12 bases, leaving 11 bases between them. This CDR3 is CASSPPRGPLHF. The CDR3 DNA reads as TGTGCCAGCAGTCCTCCCAGGGGACCCCTCCACTTT.

This clonotype is medium-sized by share. V gene TRBV6-6 combines with J gene TRBJ2-3; 10 bases line up with TRBD2. V shed 1 base and J 2 bases; nucleotides not matched to a gene: 6. Germline loops: CDR1 MNHNY, CDR2 SVGAGI (reference sequence). This CDR3 region has 17 residues. CDR3 in amino acids: CASSYWVAGGPTDTQYF. CDR3 in DNA: TGTGCCAGCAGTTACTGGGTAGCGGGGGGCCCCACAGATACGCAGTATTTT.

This clonotype counts as medium-sized. This chain joins TRBV6-1 and TRBJ1-3; D is undetermined. The CDR3 has 13 residues. Per the germline V gene, CDR1 is MNHNS and CDR2 is SASEGT. V was cut by 6 bases and J by 2 bases, with 8 bases left in between. Here the CDR3 reads CASRTVPGNTIYF. Here the CDR3 DNA reads TGTGCCAGCAGAACAGTCCCTGGAAACACCATATATTTT.

By share, this clonotype counts as medium-sized. V and J are TRBV7-9 and TRBJ1-1; D ambiguous. Looked up from germline, CDR1 is SEHNR and CDR2 is FQNEAQ (reference sequence). This CDR3 is 13 amino acids long. Between the trimmed V and J ends, which lost 1 base and 3 bases, there was a span of 6 bases. For the CDR3, the DNA is TGTGCCAGCAGCTTAGTGGCAGACACTGAAGCTTTCTTT. As protein: CASSLVADTEAFF.

Within the sample, this clonotype is medium-sized. The gene calls are TRBV6-1 and TRBJ1-6; 8 bases agree with TRBD1. CDR1 is MNHNS and CDR2 is SASEGT in the germline V gene. The V and J ends lost 8 bases and 7 bases, in that order; junction bases with no gene match: 4. The CDR3 covers 13 residues. The DNA for the CDR3 is TGTGCCAGCTGGACAGGGAAAAATTCACCCCTCCACTTT. This sequence encodes CASWTGKNSPLHF.

In its sample, this clonotype ranks as medium-sized. The rearrangement joins TRBV6-2 or TRBV6-3 to TRBJ1-1; D is uncertain. The V and J ends lost 2 bases and 6 bases respectively, with 7 bases between them. The CDR3 totals 12 residues. The germline V gene has CDR1 MNHEY and CDR2 SVGEGT. CDR3 residues: CASSYMEAEAFF. CDR3 DNA: TGTGCCAGCAGTTACATGGAAGCTGAAGCTTTCTTT.

This clonotype is medium-sized (0.01 to 0.1%) within its sample. This sequence joins TRBV28 and TRBJ2-7; no clear D gene. V dropped 5 bases and J dropped 1 base, with 6 bases sitting between them. CDR3 size: 12 residues. CDR1 is MDHEN and CDR2 is SYDVKM in the germline V gene. The CDR3 reads CASSPSSYEQYV. As DNA, the CDR3 is TGTGCCAGCAGTCCATCGTCCTACGAGCAGTACGTC.

This clonotype was seen at least ten times. This chain links TRBV24-1 with TRBJ2-4; 7 positions agree with TRBD1. This CDR3 has 18 amino acids. Trimming cost V 8 bases and J 1 base; bases outside gene matches: 16. In germline, CDR1 is KGHDR, CDR2 SFDVKD. CDR3 bases: TGTGCCACCATGGTAGGTCAGGGACAGCGAGACGCCAAAAACATTCAGTACTTC. Translating gives CATMVGQGQRDAKNIQYF.